This TCR beta chain was found in a study of shared clonotypes between healthy human individuals (dated by TCRdb to 2018 to 2020). General notes on the study: The cohort included three men and a couple of women between 18 and 49 years of age. For each donor, CD4 naive and CD4 memory were each run on three plates, CD8 naive on two plates, and CD8 memory on one plate. To estimate repertoire size and how much clonotypes are shared between individuals, the study performed deep sequencing of blood TCR repertoires from five healthy adults. To increase sequencing depth and limit assay-specific biases, different laboratories used diverse techniques to prepare libraries and sequence TCR repertoires. Between about 0.8 and 9 billion PBMCs per donor were obtained by leukapheresis. What the work shows at the level of the full study, not this receptor alone: Even with the large sequencing depth, rarefaction of the sorted-subset datasets indicated that sequencing was incomplete. Based on pairwise subsampling, the degree of clonotype sharing among donors was expected to be affected by sequencing depth. Naive subsets generally had larger estimated clonotype richness than memory subsets. Because the study included only a small number of donors, the genetic and exposure-history diversity represented was limited. Higher generation probabilities were observed for clonotypes shared by all four sorted-subset donors than for non-shared clonotypes. Sharing across a handful of donors was observed for around 4.8% of naive CD4, 3.5% of naive CD8, 2% to 2.5% of memory CD4, and about 0.39% of memory CD8 clonotypes. Sampling was limited to blood, and TCR repertoires in tissue likely differ from TCR repertoires in blood.

Healthy HIV-negative adults with no recently reported acute infections or vaccinations were included as donors. All donors were Caucasian adults living in Nashville, Tennessee, USA. CD4+ T cells were enriched through magnetic negative selection, after which naive cells were positively selected on CD45RA and the remaining negative fraction served as the memory subset. Blood was obtained by leukapheresis, after which PBMCs were separated by Ficoll-Histopaque density gradient centrifugation and cryopreserved in liquid nitrogen vapor phase. Analytical flow cytometry was used to check the purity and quantity of each magnetically sorted T cell population. Each sorted fraction had its genomic DNA isolated and then quantified by UV absorbance on a Nanodrop 2000c. Using the deep immunoSEQ assay, TCR CDR3 regions were amplified from genomic DNA by multiplex PCR. Genomic DNA extracted from each cell subset was distributed evenly over all wells of several immunoSEQ 96-well plates, and each plate served as one replicate. For sorted subsets, each replicate PCR was loaded with roughly 0.2 ug genomic DNA, equivalent to about 30,000 T cell genomes. The purified libraries were quantified using a Qubit 3.0 fluorometer, sized with a Bioanalyzer 2100, and then quantified again using the KAPA Library Quantification kit. Every immunoSEQ 96-well plate was sequenced on a dedicated single-read 150-cycle Illumina NextSeq 550 flow cell. In the paper's pipeline: The immunoSEQ output contained only junctional sequences without quality scores, so filtering could not match that applied to full-length reads. To assign V/J genes and CDR3, sequences were annotated using PyIR, a Python wrapper for IgBLAST v1.9, with IMGT germline references. Any read was removed if the V/J assignment was weak (E-value above 1e-6), the CDR3 was missing, or the read contained stop codons, out-of-frame junctions, or ambiguous translated residues. V3J clonotypes were defined as sequences sharing an identical inferred V gene, J gene, and CDR3 amino acid sequence. Percentage overlap between repertoires was calculated by dividing the number of shared unique clonotypes by the size of the smaller repertoire. RTK rarefaction, the Chao1 estimator, and Recon v2.1 estimates of unobserved clonotypes were used to assess repertoire richness. Generation probabilities were computed with OLGA for all TCRbeta clonotypes obtained by the gDNA method from a few donors. TCRdb re-hosts the immuneACCESS table, in-frame sequences only. Its copies lack some clones; in the studies checked, an unresolved V gene accounts for under half of them, and the cause for the rest is not known. D and trimming come from the DNA, and the V and J calls and clone size come from that table. A total of some 1,600,000 clones appear in this sample, 95% to 99% of them only once. The ten top clones hold approximately 0.44% of the sample.

On this clone itself: What antigen it recognizes has not been identified. Qualities for individual bases were not recorded, and no much larger clone is one base off.

In the germline V gene, CDR1 corresponds to SGHRS and CDR2 to YFSETQ. The CDR3, from cysteine to phenylalanine, totals 16 residues. Solely the CDR3 DNA is kept, with 48 bases framed from the first base. V loses 1 base at its end and J loses 3 bases; junction bases beyond the gene matches: 4. The source material was naive CD4+ T cells sorted from blood. Interpreted using the paper, the cell subset or site label stands for: CD45RA+ positively selected. This TCR derives from a man aged 25-40 years in good health. Recombination linked TRBV5-1 to TRBJ2-2; 9 central nucleotides agree with TRBD2. The sequenced DNA is TGCGCCAGCAGCTTGAATGCGGGAGGGGACACCGGGGAGCTGTTTTTT. Translation gives CASSLNAGGDTGELFF.